This TCR beta chain emerged from a study of T cells in Graves' hyperthyroidism and ophthalmopathy. Study background: Before treatment of any kind, peripheral blood was taken at initial diagnosis.

RNA transcripts provided the source from which TCR beta CDR3 regions were amplified. With the HTBI primer set, the TCR CDR3 went through a first round of RT-PCR. TCRdb re-derived calls from the multiplex PCR reads in MiXCR, one entry per CDR3 protein. Of over 400,000 distinct CDR3 sequences listed, around a fifth are singletons. CDR3 length: 14 amino acids. CDR1 and CDR2 from the germline V gene are SGDLS and YYNGEE. Trimming shortened V by 0 bases and J by 4 bases, and 8 bases separated the two germline ends. For ophthalmopathy patients, the Clinical Activity Score was at least 3 and the NOSPECS grade at least 4; duration was under 3 months. Around 9.9 ml of fresh peripheral blood supplied the PBMCs.

The chain recombines TRBV9 with TRBJ1-3; perhaps TRBD1 as D (6 bases). The origin of this receptor is a woman between 65 and 79 years old with Graves' ophthalmopathy. Specimen: blood. Written as DNA, the CDR3 is TGTGCCAGCAGCGTAGCCCAGGGGGGAAACACCATATATTTT. Protein product: CASSVAQGGNTIYF.